The TCR beta chain described here comes from a study of T cell responses to AZD1222 COVID-19 vaccine. Study conclusions and caveats: Increases in Spike-specific TCR breadth and depth were seen after two AZD1222 doses. Spike was spanned by vaccine-associated CD4 TCRs, with dominance at 160-218 and 743-854. Clonal diversity was possibly underestimated; the donors were predominantly white British and more often female.

Generated by immunoSEQ multiplex PCR, the TCRdb table keeps only in-frame clones and is missing some. The sample records 130,000 to 150,000 clones, about 91% being singletons. With 0 bases removed from V and 5 bases from J, the gap between germline ends came to 13 bases. CDR1 and CDR2 (germline): MNHEY, SVGAGI. The CDR3 consists of 15 residues. This clone was seen just once. Antigen specificity is unknown. This sample comprised peripheral blood, obtained on day 0 of AZD1222 vaccination. The chain links TRBV6-5 to TRBJ2-5; D gene ambiguous. The sequence came from an adult in good health. CDR3 protein: CASSYSSYQRETQYF. The CDR3 region has the DNA TGTGCCAGCAGTTACTCGAGCTACCAGAGGGAGACCCAGTACTTC.